This is a list of T cell receptor beta chains from one sample in a study of shared clonotypes between healthy human individuals. Clones were read by immunoSEQ multiplex PCR, and TCRdb kept only the in-frame ones, dropping some. The data hold a few hundred thousand clones, with 95% to 96% observed a single time. The sequencing input was naive CD8+ T cells sorted from blood. These receptors were collected from a woman aged 25 to 39 in good health. CDR3s include the opening cysteine and the closing phenylalanine or tryptophan. D genes are given only for firm matches.

v_gene	d_gene	j_gene	CDR3aa
TRBV7-9	-	TRBJ1-5	CASSDGDSNQPQHF
TRBV7-8	-	TRBJ2-6	CASSLVAGSGANVLTF
TRBV7-9	-	TRBJ2-2	CASSTRGGELFF
TRBV13	TRBD2	TRBJ2-5	CASSFASGRGETQYF
TRBV5-1	-	TRBJ2-1	CASSSTRIYNEQFF
TRBV4-2	-	TRBJ2-5	CASSQEWGEGGQYF
TRBV4-1	-	TRBJ2-7	CASSLTSSYEQYF
TRBV27	-	TRBJ2-7	CASSPGTLNEQYF
TRBV5-4	-	TRBJ2-7	CASSDSGHSYEQYF
TRBV6-1	TRBD1	TRBJ2-7	CASSSAGTEYEQYF
TRBV4-2	-	TRBJ2-3	CASSQDYRLDTDTQYF
TRBV7-6	-	TRBJ2-5	CASSLGWSQETQYF